The T cell receptor (beta chain) described here comes from a study of blood T cell repertoires in COVID-19. Overall study: Sites in the United States, Italy and Spain provided acute and convalescent COVID-19 samples.

TCRdb's copy holds only in-frame clones and misses some; the assay was immunoSEQ multiplex PCR. The sample lists around 20,000 clones; around 89% were seen once. The CDR3 runs to 13 residues. V trimming: 2 bases; J trimming: 8 bases; junction bases outside the gene matches: 4. CDR1 and CDR2 from the germline V gene are SGHDT and YYEEEE. The V call is TRBV5-6, the J call TRBJ1-1, with 9 bases aligning to TRBD1. Sequencing was carried out using peripheral blood. The receptor's source is a woman aged 55-69 years with active COVID-19. CDR3: CASSFQDRGEAFF. The DNA for the CDR3 is TGTGCCAGCAGCTTCCAGGACAGGGGAGAAGCTTTCTTT.